A selection of T cell receptor beta chains follows, all from one sample in a study of shared clonotypes between healthy human individuals. Sequenced by immunoSEQ multiplex PCR; TCRdb stores in-frame clones only, minus some. The sample holds approximately 810,000 clones, almost 95% seen once. The sequenced material came from naive CD8+ T cells sorted from blood. These receptors all come from a man younger than 45 in good health. CDR3s include the opening cysteine and the closing phenylalanine or tryptophan. Each record gives: J gene, clone size, D gene, V gene, CDR3 DNA, CDR3 protein. A D gene is named only where the DNA matches it firmly. Some rows mark clone size as missing; the rest say once, few, many or name a class of expanded clone.

J: TRBJ2-2; size: few; D: -; V: TRBV5-1; DNA: TGCGCCAGCAGCTCAAACAAGAACACCGGGGAGCTGTTTTTT; CDR3: CASSSNKNTGELFF
J: TRBJ2-7; size: -; D: TRBD2; V: TRBV7-9; DNA: TGTGCCAGCAGCTTAAGGAAAGCTAGCGGTTCCTACGAGCAGTACTTC; CDR3: CASSLRKASGSYEQYF
J: TRBJ1-1; size: -; D: TRBD1; V: TRBV5-4; DNA: TGTGCCAGCAGTTTTACAGGGGGGACTGAAGCTTTCTTT; CDR3: CASSFTGGTEAFF
J: TRBJ2-1; size: -; D: -; V: TRBV29-1; DNA: TGCAGCGTTGAGGGCCAGGGCTCCTACAATGAGCAGTTCTTC; CDR3: CSVEGQGSYNEQFF
J: TRBJ2-7; size: once; D: -; V: TRBV10-1; DNA: TGCGCCAGCGGTGTCTCAGGGTGCGGGCGATTC; CDR3: CASGVSGCGRF
J: TRBJ2-5; size: -; D: -; V: TRBV6-5; DNA: TGTGCCAGCAGGTACGGGGAGACCCAGTACTTC; CDR3: CASRYGETQYF
J: TRBJ2-3; size: -; D: TRBD2; V: TRBV9; DNA: TGTGCCAGCAGCGTATTTGGACTAGGAGCAGATACGCAGTATTTT; CDR3: CASSVFGLGADTQYF
J: TRBJ2-7; size: once; D: TRBD2; V: TRBV27; DNA: TGTGCCAGCAGTTTATCGGGTAGCGGGGGGATATACGAGCAGTACTTC; CDR3: CASSLSGSGGIYEQYF
J: TRBJ2-7; size: -; D: TRBD2; V: TRBV28; DNA: TGTGCCAGCAGTTTAATGCGGGAGGGCCTCCACGAGCAGTACTTC; CDR3: CASSLMREGLHEQYF
J: TRBJ2-7; size: -; D: -; V: TRBV14; DNA: TGTGCCAGCAGCCAAAATGGCTACGAGCAGTACTTC; CDR3: CASSQNGYEQYF
J: TRBJ2-1; size: -; D: TRBD2; V: TRBV7-9; DNA: TGTGCCAGCAGCTTAGGACTAGCGGACAATGAGCAGTTCTTC; CDR3: CASSLGLADNEQFF
J: TRBJ1-5; size: -; D: -; V: TRBV7-9; DNA: TGTGCCAGCAGCTTAGTGCCCTCAGATCAGCCCCAGCATTTT; CDR3: CASSLVPSDQPQHF
J: TRBJ1-5; size: -; D: -; V: TRBV6-5; DNA: TGTGCCAGCAGTTTCACGGGACAGCCCCAGCATTTT; CDR3: CASSFTGQPQHF
J: TRBJ2-1; size: -; D: TRBD2; V: TRBV27; DNA: TGTGCCTCCCACCGGGGGGGCAATGAGCAGTTCTTC; CDR3: CASHRGGNEQFF
J: TRBJ2-2; size: -; D: -; V: TRBV6-6; DNA: TGTGCCAGCAGCCCCACGCGAGGGGGAGACTCGGGGGAGCTGTTTTTT; CDR3: CASSPTRGGDSGELFF
J: TRBJ1-5; size: -; D: -; V: TRBV4-1; DNA: TGCGCCAGCAGCCAAGTTGCAGGAGGCAATCAGCCCCAGCATTTT; CDR3: CASSQVAGGNQPQHF